The TCR beta chain under discussion was sequenced for a study of blood T cell repertoires in COVID-19. Produced via immunoSEQ multiplex PCR; TCRdb's table is partial and in-frame only. The sample contains a few hundred thousand clones, around 90% of which appear only once. Participants' reported clinical history set cohort assignment. The CDR3 loop spans 14 amino acids. Looked up from germline, CDR1 is MNHEY and CDR2 is SVGAGI. J gave up 3 bases and V 2 bases, and 1 base lay outside the gene matches. The sequenced material came from PBMCs or T cells enriched from blood (not recorded which). The clonotype comes from a woman under 30 who had recovered from COVID-19. The rearrangement uses TRBV6-5 and TRBJ1-5; 7 bases fit TRBD1. The CDR3 spells CASSYRGHNQPQHF. The CDR3 DNA follows: TGTGCCAGCAGTTACAGGGGGCACAATCAGCCCCAGCATTTT.